This entry concerns a single T cell receptor (beta chain). The antigen is not known. This record comes from a study of T-cell memory formation after mild COVID-19. Study outcomes and limitations: Later expanders leaned CD4+, whereas day 15 to 85 contracting clones were balanced CD4/CD8. Pre-infection memory already had some responding clones, implying cross-reactive memory joined.

TCRdb recomputed calls from the 5' RACE reads with MiXCR, one row per CDR3 protein. In the table there are around 300,000 distinct CDR3 sequences, about an eighth of which are singletons. Germline CDR1 and CDR2: ENHRY and SYGVKD. Trimming left V 0 bases short and J 3 bases short, with 11 bases between. This CDR3 is 16 amino acids long. This clonotype was sampled from a man younger than 35 who had mild COVID-19 (a few samples of this study predate the infection). Cell type and time point are not known. The V and J genes are TRBV10-3 and TRBJ2-2; TRBD1 might be the D (5 bases). The specimen sequenced was PBMCs or a T cell subset sorted from them (not recorded which). CDR3 in DNA: TGTGCCATCAGTGAGTCATGGGGCTTAGACACCGGGGAGCTGTTTTTT. This sequence encodes CAISESWGLDTGELFF.